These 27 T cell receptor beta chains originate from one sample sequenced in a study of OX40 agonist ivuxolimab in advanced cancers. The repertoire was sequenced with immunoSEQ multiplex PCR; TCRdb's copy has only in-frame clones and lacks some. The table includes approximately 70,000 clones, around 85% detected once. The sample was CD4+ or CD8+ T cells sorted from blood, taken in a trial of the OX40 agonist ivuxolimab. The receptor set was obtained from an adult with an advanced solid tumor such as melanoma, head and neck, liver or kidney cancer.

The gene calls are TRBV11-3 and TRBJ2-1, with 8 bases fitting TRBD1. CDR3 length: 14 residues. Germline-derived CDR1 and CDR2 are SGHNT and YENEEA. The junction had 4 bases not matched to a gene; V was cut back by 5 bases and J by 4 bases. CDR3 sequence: CASSRGQAYNEQFF. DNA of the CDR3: TGTGCCAGCAGCCGGGGACAGGCATACAATGAGCAGTTCTTC.

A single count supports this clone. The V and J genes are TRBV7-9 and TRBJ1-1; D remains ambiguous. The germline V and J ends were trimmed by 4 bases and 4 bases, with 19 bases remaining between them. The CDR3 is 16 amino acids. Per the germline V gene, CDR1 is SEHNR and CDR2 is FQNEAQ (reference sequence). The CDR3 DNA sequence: TGTGCCAGCAGCTACCCCGGCCGGACGGTAAGCACTGAAGCTTTCTTT. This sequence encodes CASSYPGRTVSTEAFF.

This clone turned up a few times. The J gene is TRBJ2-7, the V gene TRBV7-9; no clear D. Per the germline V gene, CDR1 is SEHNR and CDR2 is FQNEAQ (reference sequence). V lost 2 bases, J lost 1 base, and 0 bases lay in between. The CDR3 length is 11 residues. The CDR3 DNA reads TGTGCCAGCAGCTTATCCTACGAGCAGTACTTC. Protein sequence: CASSLSYEQYF.

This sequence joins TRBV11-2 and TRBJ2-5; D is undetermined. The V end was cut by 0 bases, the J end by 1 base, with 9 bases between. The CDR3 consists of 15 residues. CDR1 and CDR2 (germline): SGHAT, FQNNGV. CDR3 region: CASSLDHGLQETQYF. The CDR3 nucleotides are TGTGCCAGCAGCTTAGACCACGGGCTCCAAGAGACCCAGTACTTC.

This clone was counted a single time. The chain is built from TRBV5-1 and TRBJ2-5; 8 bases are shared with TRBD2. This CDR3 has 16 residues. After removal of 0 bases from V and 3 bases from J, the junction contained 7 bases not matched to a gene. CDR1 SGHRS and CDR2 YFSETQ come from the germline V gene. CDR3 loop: CASSLGGLGGEETQYF. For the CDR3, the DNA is TGCGCCAGCAGCTTGGGGGGACTAGGCGGGGAAGAGACCCAGTACTTC.

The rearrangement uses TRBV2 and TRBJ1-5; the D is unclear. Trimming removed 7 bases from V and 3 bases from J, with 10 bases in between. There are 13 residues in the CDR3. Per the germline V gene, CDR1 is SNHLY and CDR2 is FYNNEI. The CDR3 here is CASTVEVNQPQHF. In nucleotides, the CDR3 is TGTGCCAGCACGGTCGAGGTCAATCAGCCCCAGCATTTT. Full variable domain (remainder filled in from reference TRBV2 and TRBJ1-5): EPEVTQTPSHQVTQMGQEVILRCVPISNHLYFYWYRQILGQKVEFLVSFYNNEISEKSEIFDDQFSVERPDGSNFTLKIRSTKLEDSAMYFCASTVEVNQPQHFGDGTRLSIL.

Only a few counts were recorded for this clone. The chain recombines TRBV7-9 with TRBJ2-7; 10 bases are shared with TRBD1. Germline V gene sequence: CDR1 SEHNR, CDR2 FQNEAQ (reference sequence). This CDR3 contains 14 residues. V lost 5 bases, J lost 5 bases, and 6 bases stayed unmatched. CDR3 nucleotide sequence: TGTGCCAGCAGCCTCGGACAGGGGGGAAACGAGCAGTACTTC. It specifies CASSLGQGGNEQYF.

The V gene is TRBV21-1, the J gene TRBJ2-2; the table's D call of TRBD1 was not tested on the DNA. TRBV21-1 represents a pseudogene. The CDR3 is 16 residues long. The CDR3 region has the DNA TGTGCCAGCAGCACCCGGGACAGGGGGAACACCGGGGAGCTGTTTTTT. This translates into CASSTRDRGNTGELFF.

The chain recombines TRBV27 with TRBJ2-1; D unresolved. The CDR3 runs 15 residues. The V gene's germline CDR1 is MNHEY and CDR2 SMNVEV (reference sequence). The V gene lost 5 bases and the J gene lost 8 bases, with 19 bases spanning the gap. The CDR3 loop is CASSTLLLGGHEQFF. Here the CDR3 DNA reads TGTGCCAGCAGTACTCTACTTTTAGGTGGCCATGAGCAGTTCTTC.

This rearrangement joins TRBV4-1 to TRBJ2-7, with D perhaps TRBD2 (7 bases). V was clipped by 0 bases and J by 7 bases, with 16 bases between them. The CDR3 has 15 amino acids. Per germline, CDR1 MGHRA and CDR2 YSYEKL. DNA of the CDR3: TGCGCCAGCAGCCAAGATTCGGCGAGGGGGGGGGAGCAGTACTTC. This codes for CASSQDSARGGEQYF.

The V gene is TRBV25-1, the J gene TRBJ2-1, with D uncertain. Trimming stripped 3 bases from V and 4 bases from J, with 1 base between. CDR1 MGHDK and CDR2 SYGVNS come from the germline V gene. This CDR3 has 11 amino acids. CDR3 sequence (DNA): TGTGCCAGCAGTGATTACAATGAGCAGTTCTTC. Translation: CASSDYNEQFF.

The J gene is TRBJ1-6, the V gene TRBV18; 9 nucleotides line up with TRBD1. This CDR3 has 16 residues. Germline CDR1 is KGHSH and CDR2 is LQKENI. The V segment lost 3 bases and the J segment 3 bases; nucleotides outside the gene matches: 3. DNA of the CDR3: TGTGCCAGCTCACCCGGACAGGGGAACTATAATTCACCCCTCCACTTT. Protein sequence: CASSPGQGNYNSPLHF.

In DNA form, the CDR3 reads TGTGCCACCCAGGACACCTACGAAGGCTACACCTTC. This codes for CATQDTYEGYTF. The chain couples TRBV28 to TRBJ1-2; D is perhaps TRBD1 (5 bases). V was trimmed by 10 bases and J by 8 bases, leaving 17 bases between them. CDR3 length equals 12 residues. The germline V gene encodes CDR1 MDHEN and CDR2 SYDVKM.

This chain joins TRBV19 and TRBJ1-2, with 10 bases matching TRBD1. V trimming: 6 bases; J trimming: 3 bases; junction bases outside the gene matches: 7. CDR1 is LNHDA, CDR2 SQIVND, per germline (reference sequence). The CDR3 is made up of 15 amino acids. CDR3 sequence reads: CASSLPGTGDYGYTF. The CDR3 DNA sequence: TGTGCCAGTAGCTTACCCGGGACAGGGGACTATGGCTACACCTTC.

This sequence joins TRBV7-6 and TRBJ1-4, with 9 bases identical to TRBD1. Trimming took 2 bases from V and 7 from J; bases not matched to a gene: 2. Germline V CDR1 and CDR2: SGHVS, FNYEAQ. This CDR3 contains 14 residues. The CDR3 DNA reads TGTGCCAGCAGCTTAAGACAGGGGGGTGAAAAACTGTTTTTT. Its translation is CASSLRQGGEKLFF.

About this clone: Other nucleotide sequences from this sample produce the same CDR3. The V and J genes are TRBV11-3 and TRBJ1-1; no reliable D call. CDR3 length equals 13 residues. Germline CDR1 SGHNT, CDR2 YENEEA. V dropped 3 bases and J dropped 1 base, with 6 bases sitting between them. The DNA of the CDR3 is TGTGCCAGCAGCTTGCAAGAGAACACTGAAGCTTTCTTT. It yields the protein CASSLQENTEAFF.

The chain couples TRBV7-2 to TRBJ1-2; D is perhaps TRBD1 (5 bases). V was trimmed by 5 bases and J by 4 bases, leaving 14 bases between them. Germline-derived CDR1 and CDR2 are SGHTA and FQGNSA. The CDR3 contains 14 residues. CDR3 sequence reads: CASSPRSDSYGYTF. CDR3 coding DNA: TGTGCCAGCAGCCCCCGGTCAGACAGCTATGGCTACACCTTC. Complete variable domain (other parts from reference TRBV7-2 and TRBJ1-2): GAGVSQSPSNKVTEKGKDVELRCDPISGHTALYWYRQSLGQGLEFLIYFQGNSAPDKSGLPSDRFSAERTGGSVSTLTIQRTQQEDSAVYLCASSPRSDSYGYTFGSGTRLTVV.

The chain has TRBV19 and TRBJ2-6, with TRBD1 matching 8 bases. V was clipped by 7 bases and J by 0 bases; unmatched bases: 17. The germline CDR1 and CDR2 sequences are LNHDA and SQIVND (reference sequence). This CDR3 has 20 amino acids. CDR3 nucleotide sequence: TGTGCCAGTAACCGAGACAGGGGTGTCAACCCCGACTCTGGGGCCAACGTCCTGACTTTC. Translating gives CASNRDRGVNPDSGANVLTF.

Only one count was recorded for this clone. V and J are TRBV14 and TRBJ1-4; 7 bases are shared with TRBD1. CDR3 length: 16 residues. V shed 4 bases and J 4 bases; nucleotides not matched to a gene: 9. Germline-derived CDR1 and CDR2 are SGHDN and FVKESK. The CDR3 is CASSPGQLSGNEKLFF. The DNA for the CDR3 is TGTGCCAGCAGCCCGGGACAGCTATCGGGTAATGAAAAACTGTTTTTT.

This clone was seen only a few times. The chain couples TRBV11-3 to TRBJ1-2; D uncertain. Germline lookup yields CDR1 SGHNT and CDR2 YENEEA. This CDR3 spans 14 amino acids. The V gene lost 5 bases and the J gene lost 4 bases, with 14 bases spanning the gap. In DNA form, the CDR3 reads TGTGCCAGCAGCCAAACGGAGAGCCGCTATGGCTACACCTTC. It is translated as CASSQTESRYGYTF.

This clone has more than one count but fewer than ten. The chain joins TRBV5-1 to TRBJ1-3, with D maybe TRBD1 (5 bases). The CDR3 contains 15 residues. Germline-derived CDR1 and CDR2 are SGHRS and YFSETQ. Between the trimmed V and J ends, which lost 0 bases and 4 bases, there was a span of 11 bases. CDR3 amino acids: CASSLEVRGGNTIYF. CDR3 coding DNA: TGCGCCAGCAGCTTGGAGGTCCGGGGGGGAAACACCATATATTTT.

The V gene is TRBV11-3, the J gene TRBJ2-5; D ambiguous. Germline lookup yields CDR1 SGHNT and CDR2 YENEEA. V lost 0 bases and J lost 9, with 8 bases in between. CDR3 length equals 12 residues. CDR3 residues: CASSLELTSQYF. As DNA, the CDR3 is TGTGCCAGCAGCTTAGAACTCACTTCCCAGTACTTC.

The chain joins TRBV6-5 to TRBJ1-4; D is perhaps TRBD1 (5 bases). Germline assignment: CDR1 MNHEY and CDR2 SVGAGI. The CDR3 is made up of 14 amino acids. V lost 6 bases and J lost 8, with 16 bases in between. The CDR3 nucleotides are TGTGCCAGCAGGCCGGGAAGGGGCTTCGAAAAACTGTTTTTT. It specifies CASRPGRGFEKLFF.

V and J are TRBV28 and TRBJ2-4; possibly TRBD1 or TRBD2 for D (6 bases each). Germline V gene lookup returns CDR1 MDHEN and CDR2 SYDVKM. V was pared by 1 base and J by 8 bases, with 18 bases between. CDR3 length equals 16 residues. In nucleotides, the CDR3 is TGTGCCAGCAGTTTATTGTGGGGGGCCGATGGAGACATTCAGTACTTC. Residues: CASSLLWGADGDIQYF.

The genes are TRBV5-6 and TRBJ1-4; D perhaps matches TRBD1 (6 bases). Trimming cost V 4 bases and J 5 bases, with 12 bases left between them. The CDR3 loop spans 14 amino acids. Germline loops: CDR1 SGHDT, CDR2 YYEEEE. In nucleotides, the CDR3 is TGTGCCAGCAGCACCGGACAGCTCAATGAAAAACTGTTTTTT. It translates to CASSTGQLNEKLFF.

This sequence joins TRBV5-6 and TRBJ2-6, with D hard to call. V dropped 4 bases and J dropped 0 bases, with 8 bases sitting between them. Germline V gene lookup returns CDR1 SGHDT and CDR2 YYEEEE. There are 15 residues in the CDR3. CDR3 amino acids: CASSRRVSGANVLTF. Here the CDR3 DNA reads TGTGCCAGCAGCCGTAGGGTCTCTGGGGCCAACGTCCTGACTTTC. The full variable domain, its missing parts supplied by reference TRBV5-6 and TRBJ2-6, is DAGVTQSPTHLIKTRGQQVTLRCSPKSGHDTVSWYQQALGQGPQFIFQYYEEEERQRGNFPDRFSGHQFPNYSSELNVNALLLGDSALYLCASSRRVSGANVLTFGAGSRLTVL.

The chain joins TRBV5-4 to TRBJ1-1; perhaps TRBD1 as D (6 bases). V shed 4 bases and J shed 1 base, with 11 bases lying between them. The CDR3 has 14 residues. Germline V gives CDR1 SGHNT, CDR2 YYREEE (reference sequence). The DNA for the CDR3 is TGTGCCAGCAGCCCCCAGACAGGGAACACTGAAGCTTTCTTT. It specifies CASSPQTGNTEAFF.